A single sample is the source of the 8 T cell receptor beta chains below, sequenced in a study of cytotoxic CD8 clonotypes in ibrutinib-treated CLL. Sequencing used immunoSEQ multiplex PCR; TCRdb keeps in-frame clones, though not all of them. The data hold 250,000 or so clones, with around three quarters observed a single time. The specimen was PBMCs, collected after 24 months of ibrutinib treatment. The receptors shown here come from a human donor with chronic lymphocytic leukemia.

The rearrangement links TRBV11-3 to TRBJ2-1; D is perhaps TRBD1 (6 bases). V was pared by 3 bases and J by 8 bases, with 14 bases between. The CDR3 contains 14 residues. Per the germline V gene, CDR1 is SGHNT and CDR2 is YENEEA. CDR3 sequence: CASSFTGLRDEQFF. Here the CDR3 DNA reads TGTGCCAGCAGCTTTACAGGGCTACGGGATGAGCAGTTCTTC.

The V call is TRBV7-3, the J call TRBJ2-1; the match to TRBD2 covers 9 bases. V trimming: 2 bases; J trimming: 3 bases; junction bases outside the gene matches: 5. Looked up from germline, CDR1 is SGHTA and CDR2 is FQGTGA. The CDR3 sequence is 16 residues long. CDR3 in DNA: TGTGCCAGCAGCTTAGGGCTAGCGGGAAACTACAATGAGCAGTTCTTC. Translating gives CASSLGLAGNYNEQFF.

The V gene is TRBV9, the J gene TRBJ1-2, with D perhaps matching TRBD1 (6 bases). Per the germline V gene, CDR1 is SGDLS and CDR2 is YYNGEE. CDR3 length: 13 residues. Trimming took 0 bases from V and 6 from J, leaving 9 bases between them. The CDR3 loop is CASSVAGADGYTF. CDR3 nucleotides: TGTGCCAGCAGCGTAGCAGGGGCAGATGGCTACACCTTC. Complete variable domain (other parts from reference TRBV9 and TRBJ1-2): DSGVTQTPKHLITATGQRVTLRCSPRSGDLSVYWYQQSLDQGLQFLIQYYNGEERAKGNILERFSAQQFPDLHSELNLSSLELGDSALYFCASSVAGADGYTFGSGTRLTVV.

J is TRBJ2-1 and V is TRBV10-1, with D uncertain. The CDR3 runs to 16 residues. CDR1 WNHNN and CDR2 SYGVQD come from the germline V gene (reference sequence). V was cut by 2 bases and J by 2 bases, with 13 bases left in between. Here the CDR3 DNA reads TGCGCCAGCAGTGAGATGCAGCAAGGCGCCTACAATGAGCAGTTCTTC. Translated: CASSEMQQGAYNEQFF.

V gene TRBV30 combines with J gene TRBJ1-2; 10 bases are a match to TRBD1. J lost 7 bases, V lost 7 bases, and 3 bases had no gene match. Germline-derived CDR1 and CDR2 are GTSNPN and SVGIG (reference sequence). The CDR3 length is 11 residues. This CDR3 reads CASDRGSGYTF. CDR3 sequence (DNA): TGTGCCTCGGACAGGGGGTCTGGCTACACCTTC.

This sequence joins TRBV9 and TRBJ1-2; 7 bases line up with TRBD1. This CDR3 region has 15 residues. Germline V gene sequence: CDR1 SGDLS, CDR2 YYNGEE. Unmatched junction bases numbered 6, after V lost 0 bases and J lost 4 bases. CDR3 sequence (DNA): TGTGCCAGCAGCGTAGCCCCCGGGACAGTCTATGGCTACACCTTC. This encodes CASSVAPGTVYGYTF. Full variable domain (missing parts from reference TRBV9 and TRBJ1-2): DSGVTQTPKHLITATGQRVTLRCSPRSGDLSVYWYQQSLDQGLQFLIQYYNGEERAKGNILERFSAQQFPDLHSELNLSSLELGDSALYFCASSVAPGTVYGYTFGSGTRLTVV.

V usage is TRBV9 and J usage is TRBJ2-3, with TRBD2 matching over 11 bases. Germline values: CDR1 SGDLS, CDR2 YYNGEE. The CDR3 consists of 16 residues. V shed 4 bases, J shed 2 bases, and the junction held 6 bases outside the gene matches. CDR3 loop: CASSPVAGGITDTQYF. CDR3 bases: TGTGCCAGCAGCCCCGTAGCGGGAGGGATCACAGATACGCAGTATTTT.

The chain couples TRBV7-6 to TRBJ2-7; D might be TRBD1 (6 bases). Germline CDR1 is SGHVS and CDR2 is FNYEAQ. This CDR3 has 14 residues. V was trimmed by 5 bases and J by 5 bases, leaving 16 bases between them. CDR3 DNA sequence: TGTGCCAGCAGCCAAGGGACAACAAGCGACGAGCAGTACTTC. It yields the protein CASSQGTTSDEQYF.